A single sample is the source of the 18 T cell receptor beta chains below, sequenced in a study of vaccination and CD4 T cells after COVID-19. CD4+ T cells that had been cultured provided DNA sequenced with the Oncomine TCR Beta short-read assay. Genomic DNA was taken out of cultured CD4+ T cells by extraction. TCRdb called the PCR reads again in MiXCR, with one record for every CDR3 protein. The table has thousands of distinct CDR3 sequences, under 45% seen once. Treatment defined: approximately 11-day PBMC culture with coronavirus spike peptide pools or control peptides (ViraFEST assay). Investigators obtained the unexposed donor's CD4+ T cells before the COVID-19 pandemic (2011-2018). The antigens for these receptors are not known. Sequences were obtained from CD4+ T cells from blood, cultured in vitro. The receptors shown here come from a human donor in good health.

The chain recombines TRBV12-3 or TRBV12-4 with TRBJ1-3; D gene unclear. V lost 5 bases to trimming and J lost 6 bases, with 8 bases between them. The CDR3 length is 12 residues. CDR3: CASSPRLNTIYF. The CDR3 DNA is TGTGCCAGCAGTCCCCGGTTAAACACCATATATTTT.

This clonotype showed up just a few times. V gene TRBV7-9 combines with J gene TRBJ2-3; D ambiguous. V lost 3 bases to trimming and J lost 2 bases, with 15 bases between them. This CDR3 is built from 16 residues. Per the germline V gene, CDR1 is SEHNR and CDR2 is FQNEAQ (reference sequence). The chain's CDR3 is CASSFPIERDTDTQYF. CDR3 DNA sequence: TGTGCCAGCAGCTTCCCGATAGAGCGAGACACAGATACGCAGTATTTT.

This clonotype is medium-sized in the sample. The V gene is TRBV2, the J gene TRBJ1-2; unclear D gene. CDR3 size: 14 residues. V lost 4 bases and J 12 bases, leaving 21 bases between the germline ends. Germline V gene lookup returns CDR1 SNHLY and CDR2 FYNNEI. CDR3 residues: CASSAIRDAARHTF. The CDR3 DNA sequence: TGTGCCAGCAGTGCCATCCGGGATGCCGCCCGTCACACCTTC.

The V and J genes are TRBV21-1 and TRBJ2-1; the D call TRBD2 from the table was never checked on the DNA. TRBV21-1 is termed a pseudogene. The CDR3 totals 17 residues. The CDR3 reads CASSLRTGTSGNNEQFF. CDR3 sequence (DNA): TGTGCCAGCAGCCTAAGGACGGGGACTAGCGGCAACAATGAGCAGTTCTTC.

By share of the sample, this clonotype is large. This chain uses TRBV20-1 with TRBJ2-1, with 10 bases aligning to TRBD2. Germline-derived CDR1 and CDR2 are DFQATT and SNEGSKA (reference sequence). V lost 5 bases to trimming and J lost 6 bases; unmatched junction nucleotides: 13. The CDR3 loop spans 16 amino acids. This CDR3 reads CSALEWASGSGNEQFF. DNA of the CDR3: TGCAGTGCTCTCGAGTGGGCTAGCGGGAGTGGCAATGAGCAGTTCTTC.

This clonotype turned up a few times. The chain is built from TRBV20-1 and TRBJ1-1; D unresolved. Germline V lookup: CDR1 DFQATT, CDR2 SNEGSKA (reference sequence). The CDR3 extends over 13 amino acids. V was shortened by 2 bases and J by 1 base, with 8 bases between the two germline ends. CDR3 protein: CSARRRENTEAFF. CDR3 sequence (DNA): TGCAGTGCTAGAAGACGGGAGAACACTGAAGCTTTCTTT.

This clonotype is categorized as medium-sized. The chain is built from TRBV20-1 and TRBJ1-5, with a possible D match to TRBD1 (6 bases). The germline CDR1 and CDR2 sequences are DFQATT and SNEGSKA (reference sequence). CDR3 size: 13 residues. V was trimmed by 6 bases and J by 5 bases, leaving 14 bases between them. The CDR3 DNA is TGCAGTGCCCTACCCAGGGGAGATCAGCCCCAGCATTTT. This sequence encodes CSALPRGDQPQHF.

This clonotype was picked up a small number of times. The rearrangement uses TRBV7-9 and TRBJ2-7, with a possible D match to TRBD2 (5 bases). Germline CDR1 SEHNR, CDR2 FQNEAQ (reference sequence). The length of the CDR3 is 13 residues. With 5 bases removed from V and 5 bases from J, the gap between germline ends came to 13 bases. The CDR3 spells CASSDLTGNEQYF. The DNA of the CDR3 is TGTGCCAGCAGCGATCTTACGGGGAACGAGCAGTACTTC.

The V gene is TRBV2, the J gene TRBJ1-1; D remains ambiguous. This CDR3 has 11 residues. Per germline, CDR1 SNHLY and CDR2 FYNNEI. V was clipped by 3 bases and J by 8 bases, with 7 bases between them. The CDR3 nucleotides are TGTGCCAGCAGTGATGGTAGGGAAGCTTTCTTT. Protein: CASSDGREAFF. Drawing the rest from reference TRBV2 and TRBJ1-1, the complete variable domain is EPEVTQTPSHQVTQMGQEVILRCVPISNHLYFYWYRQILGQKVEFLVSFYNNEISEKSEIFDDQFSVERPDGSNFTLKIRSTKLEDSAMYFCASSDGREAFFGQGTRLTVV.

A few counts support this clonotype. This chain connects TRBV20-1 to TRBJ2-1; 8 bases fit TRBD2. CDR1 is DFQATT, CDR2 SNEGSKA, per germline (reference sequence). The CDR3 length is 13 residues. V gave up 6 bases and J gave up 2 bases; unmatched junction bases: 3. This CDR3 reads CSASSGAYNEQFF. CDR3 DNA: TGCAGTGCGAGTAGCGGGGCCTACAATGAGCAGTTCTTC.

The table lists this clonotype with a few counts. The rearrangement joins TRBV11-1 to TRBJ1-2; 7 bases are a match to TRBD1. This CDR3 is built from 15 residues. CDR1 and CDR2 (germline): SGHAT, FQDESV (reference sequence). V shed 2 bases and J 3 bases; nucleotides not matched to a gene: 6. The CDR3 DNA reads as TGTGCCAGCAGCTTAACCCAGGGGGAGTACTATGGCTACACCTTC. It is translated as CASSLTQGEYYGYTF.

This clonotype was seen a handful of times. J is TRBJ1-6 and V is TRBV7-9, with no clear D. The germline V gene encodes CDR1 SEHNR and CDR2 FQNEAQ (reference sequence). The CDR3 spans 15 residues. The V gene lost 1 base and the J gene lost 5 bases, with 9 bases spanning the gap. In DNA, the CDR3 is TGTGCCAGCAGCTTAGACGGCTTAGATAATTCACCCCTCCACTTT. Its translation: CASSLDGLDNSPLHF.

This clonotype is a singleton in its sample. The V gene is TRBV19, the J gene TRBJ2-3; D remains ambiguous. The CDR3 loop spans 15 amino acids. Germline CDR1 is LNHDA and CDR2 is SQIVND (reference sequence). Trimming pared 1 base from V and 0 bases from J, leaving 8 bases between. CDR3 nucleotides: TGTGCCAGTAGTATAGTGGGCGTTAGCACAGATACGCAGTATTTT. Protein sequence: CASSIVGVSTDTQYF.

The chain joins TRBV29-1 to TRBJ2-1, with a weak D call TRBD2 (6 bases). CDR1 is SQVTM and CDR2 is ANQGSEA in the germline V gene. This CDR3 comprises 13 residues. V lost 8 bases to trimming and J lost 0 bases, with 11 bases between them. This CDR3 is CSWGDGSYNEQFF. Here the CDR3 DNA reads TGCAGCTGGGGGGACGGCTCCTACAATGAGCAGTTCTTC.

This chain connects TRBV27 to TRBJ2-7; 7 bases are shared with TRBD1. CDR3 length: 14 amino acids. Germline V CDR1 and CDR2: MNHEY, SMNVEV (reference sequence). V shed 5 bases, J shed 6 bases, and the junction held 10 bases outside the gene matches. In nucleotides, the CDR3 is TGTGCCAGCAGTCCGAAAACGACAGGGCTCGAGCAGTACTTC. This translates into CASSPKTTGLEQYF.

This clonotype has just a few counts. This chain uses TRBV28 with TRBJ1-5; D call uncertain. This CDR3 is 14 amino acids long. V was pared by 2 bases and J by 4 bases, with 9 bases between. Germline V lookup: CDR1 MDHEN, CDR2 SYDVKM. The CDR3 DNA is TGTGCCAGCAGTTTAGGTTTGGGTAATCAGCCCCAGCATTTT. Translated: CASSLGLGNQPQHF.

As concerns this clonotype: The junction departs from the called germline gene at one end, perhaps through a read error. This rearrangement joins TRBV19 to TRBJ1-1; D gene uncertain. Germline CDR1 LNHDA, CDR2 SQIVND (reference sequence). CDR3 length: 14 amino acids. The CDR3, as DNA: TGTGCCAGTAGTTTTCCGGTTATGAACTCTGAAGCTTTCTTT. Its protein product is CASSFPVMNSEAFF.

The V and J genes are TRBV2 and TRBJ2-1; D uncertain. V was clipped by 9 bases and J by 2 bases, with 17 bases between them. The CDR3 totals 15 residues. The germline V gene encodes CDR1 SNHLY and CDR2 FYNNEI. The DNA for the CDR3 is TGTGCCAGTTCTGTCTCTGAACTAACCTACAATGAGCAGTTCTTC. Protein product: CASSVSELTYNEQFF.